The source of this TCR beta chain is a study of cytomegalovirus exposure and HLA in healthy donors. Study findings and constraints: One later analysis, an examination of the roughly 130 validation repertoires, found that first-cohort TCR clusters tended to co-occur in them.

TCRdb's copy holds only in-frame clones and misses some; the assay was immunoSEQ multiplex PCR. The sample comprises some 150,000 clones, approximately 88% of which are singletons, and roughly 4.8% rests with the top ten. A note on this clone: Its antigen is as yet unknown.

The CDR3 loop spans 13 amino acids. Per the germline V gene, CDR1 is SGHTA and CDR2 is FQGTGA. The V segment lost 5 bases and the J segment 6 bases; nucleotides outside the gene matches: 7. The chain has TRBV7-3 and TRBJ2-7; 7 nucleotides agree with TRBD1. The sample was PBMCs. This receptor was taken from a man younger than 30 in good health and CMV-seropositive. The DNA for the CDR3 is TGTGCCAGCAGCAATCGACAGGGTGCCGAGCAGTACTTC. Translated: CASSNRQGAEQYF.